This T cell receptor (beta chain) was sequenced for a study of blood T cell repertoires in COVID-19. Overall study context: Samples of COVID-19 (acute and convalescent) were obtained from the United States, Italy and Spain. The analysed material was cDNA or gDNA that came from T cells, B-cell-depleted T cells, or PBMCs.

Trimming removed 4 bases from V and 12 bases from J; junction bases left unmatched: 11. Germline CDR1 SGHKS, CDR2 YYEKEE (reference sequence). This CDR3 is built from 14 residues. Original handling: Nucleated cell number was recorded as an estimate derived from reference gene primer amplification. The repertoire was sequenced with immunoSEQ multiplex PCR; TCRdb's copy has only in-frame clones and lacks some. The V and J calls and clone size are taken from that table; D and trimming were inferred from the DNA. The data hold around 31,000 clones, with roughly 92% observed a single time. Regarding this clone: The identical CDR3 is also encoded by other nucleotide sequences in the sample.

The source is a man aged 55 to 70 with acute or convalescent COVID-19. Input material: peripheral blood. The V call is TRBV5-5, the J call TRBJ2-3; 10 bases are a match to TRBD2. The CDR3 sequence: CASSPGTSGRVQYF. The DNA for the CDR3 is TGTGCCAGCAGCCCTGGGACCAGCGGGAGGGTTCAGTATTTT.